This T cell receptor (beta chain) originates from a study of T cell repertoires in cytomegalovirus infection. TCRdb ran MiXCR on the reads and lists one entry per CDR3 protein. Of fewer than 950,000 distinct CDR3 sequences in the sample, over 25% were seen once. Regarding this clonotype: Its specificity is not known.

The specimen was cultured CD8+ T cells from PBMCs, collected from culture after CMV antigen stimulation. This clonotype was sampled from a human donor in good health (CMV status not recorded). Some clones in this sample may be carry-over from other donors' samples.

The CDR3 DNA reads as TGTGCCAGCAGTTTATCCCCGGGACAGAACACTGAAGCTTTCTTT. Translating it yields CASSLSPGQNTEAFF. The V and J genes are TRBV27 and TRBJ1-1; D possibly corresponds to TRBD1 (6 bases). The CDR3 has 15 residues. Trimming took 0 bases from V and 1 from J, leaving 9 bases between them. In germline, CDR1 is MNHEY, CDR2 SMNVEV (reference sequence).